This TCR beta chain is from a study of blood T cell repertoires in COVID-19. Turning to the study itself: Whether acute or convalescent, the COVID-19 samples came from the United States, Italy and Spain. Sources were T cells, B-cell-depleted T cells, or PBMCs; the material itself was cDNA or gDNA.

The CDR3 is 13 amino acids. Trimming shortened V by 6 bases and J by 0 bases, and 6 bases separated the two germline ends. Per the original data handling: Amplified reference gene primers provided the basis for estimating nucleated cell counts. The repertoire was sequenced with immunoSEQ multiplex PCR; TCRdb's copy has only in-frame clones and lacks some. The V and J calls and clone size are taken from that table; D and trimming were inferred from the DNA. This repertoire shows approximately 120,000 clones, around 81% found once; its top ten account for 11%. Input material: peripheral blood. The gene calls are TRBV12-3 or TRBV12-4 and TRBJ1-3, with D hard to call. The origin of this receptor is a human donor in a cohort sampled during active COVID-19. The CDR3 loop is CASRRSSGNTIYF. The CDR3 nucleotides are TGTGCCAGCAGGCGTAGCTCTGGAAACACCATATATTTT.